One and the same sample provided the 5 T cell receptor beta chains below, sequenced in a study of blood T cell repertoires in COVID-19. Data came from immunoSEQ multiplex PCR; TCRdb stores just in-frame clones and leaves some out. This table has 70,000 to 95,000 clones, approximately 80% appearing once. The sample was peripheral blood. These TCRs come from a woman in her thirties or forties with active or convalescent COVID-19.

This clone was counted only a few times. The V gene is TRBV5-4, the J gene TRBJ1-6; perhaps TRBD1 as D (6 bases). The V end lost 0 bases, the J end lost 7 bases, and 11 bases lay between the germline ends. The CDR3 loop spans 15 amino acids. From germline, CDR1 is SGHNT and CDR2 YYREEE (reference sequence). CDR3: CASSLDQGGNSPLHF. Here the CDR3 DNA reads TGTGCCAGCAGCTTGGATCAAGGGGGAAATTCACCCCTCCACTTT. The variable domain in full, with the rest retrieved from reference TRBV5-4 and TRBJ1-6, is ETGVTQSPTHLIKTRGQQVTLRCSSQSGHNTVSWYQQALGQGPQFIFQYYREEENGRGNFPPRFSGLQFPNYSSELNVNALELDDSALYLCASSLDQGGNSPLHFGNGTRLTVT.

The V and J genes are TRBV11-3 and TRBJ2-3, with a weak D call TRBD2 (5 bases). V was clipped by 3 bases and J by 5 bases, with 9 bases between them. This CDR3 region has 13 residues. CDR1 and CDR2 (germline): SGHNT, YENEEA. The CDR3 loop reads CASSFFGGDTQYF. The CDR3, as DNA: TGTGCCAGCAGCTTCTTTGGAGGAGATACGCAGTATTTT.

The chain carries TRBV10-2 and TRBJ2-1, with 9 bases aligning to TRBD1. There are 16 residues in the CDR3. Trimming took 4 bases from V and 6 from J; bases not matched to a gene: 10. In germline, CDR1 is WSHSY, CDR2 SAAADI. The CDR3 sequence is CASSASTGGAINEQFF. Here the CDR3 DNA reads TGCGCCAGCAGTGCTTCCACAGGGGGCGCAATCAATGAGCAGTTCTTC.

The rearrangement uses TRBV7-2 and TRBJ1-1, with D maybe TRBD1 (6 bases). V shed 3 bases and J shed 7 bases, with 15 bases lying between them. Germline CDR1 is SGHTA and CDR2 is FQGNSA. The CDR3 has 14 amino acids. The CDR3 nucleotides are TGTGCCAGCAGCTTCTCAGGGGTGTACGGTGAAGCTTTCTTT. It codes for CASSFSGVYGEAFF.

V is TRBV30 and J is TRBJ2-3; TRBD2 matches 7 bases. V shed 0 bases, J shed 4 bases, and the junction held 7 bases outside the gene matches. The germline gives CDR1 GTSNPN, CDR2 SVGIG (reference sequence). The CDR3 extends over 15 amino acids. CDR3 DNA sequence: TGTGCCTGGAGTGTACGGAGCGGGGTCTCAGATACGCAGTATTTT. Translating it yields CAWSVRSGVSDTQYF. The full variable domain, its missing parts supplied by reference TRBV30 and TRBJ2-3, is SQTIHQWPATLVQPVGSPLSLECTVEGTSNPNLYWYRQAAGRGLQLLFYSVGIGQISSEVPQNLSASRPQDRQFILSSKKLLLSDSGFYLCAWSVRSGVSDTQYFGPGTRLTVL.